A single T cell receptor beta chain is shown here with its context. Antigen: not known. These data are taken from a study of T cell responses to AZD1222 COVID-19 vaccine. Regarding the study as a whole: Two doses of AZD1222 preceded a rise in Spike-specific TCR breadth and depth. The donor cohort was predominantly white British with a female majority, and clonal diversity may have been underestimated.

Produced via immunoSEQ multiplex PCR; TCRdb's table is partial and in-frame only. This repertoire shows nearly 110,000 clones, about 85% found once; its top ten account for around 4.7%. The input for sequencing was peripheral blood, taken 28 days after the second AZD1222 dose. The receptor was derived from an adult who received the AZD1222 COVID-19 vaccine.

The CDR3 loop is CASSLVGPNNEQFF. Written as DNA, the CDR3 is TGTGCCAGCAGCCTAGTTGGACCCAACAATGAGCAGTTCTTC. This sequence joins TRBV6-2 or TRBV6-3 and TRBJ2-1; D gene unclear. The CDR3 loop spans 14 amino acids. CDR1 and CDR2 (germline): MNHEY, SVGEGT. V lost 6 bases, J lost 5 bases, and 14 bases lay in between.